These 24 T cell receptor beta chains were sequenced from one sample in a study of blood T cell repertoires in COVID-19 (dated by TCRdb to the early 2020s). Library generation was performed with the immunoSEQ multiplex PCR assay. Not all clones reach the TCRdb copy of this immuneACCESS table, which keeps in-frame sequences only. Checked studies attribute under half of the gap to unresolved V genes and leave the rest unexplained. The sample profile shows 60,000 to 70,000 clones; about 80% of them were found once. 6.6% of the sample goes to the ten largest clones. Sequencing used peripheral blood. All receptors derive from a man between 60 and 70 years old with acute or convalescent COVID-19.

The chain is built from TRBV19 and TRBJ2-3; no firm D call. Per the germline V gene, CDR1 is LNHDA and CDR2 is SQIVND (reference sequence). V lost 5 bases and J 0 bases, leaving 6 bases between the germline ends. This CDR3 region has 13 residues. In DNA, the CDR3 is TGTGCCAGTAGTGTGGCTAGCACAGATACGCAGTATTTT. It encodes CASSVASTDTQYF. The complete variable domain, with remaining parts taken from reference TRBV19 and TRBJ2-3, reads DGGITQSPKYLFRKEGQNVTLSCEQNLNHDAMYWYRQDPGQGLRLIYYSQIVNDFQKGDIAEGYSVSREKKESFPLTVTSAQKNPTAFYLCASSVASTDTQYFGPGTRLTVL.

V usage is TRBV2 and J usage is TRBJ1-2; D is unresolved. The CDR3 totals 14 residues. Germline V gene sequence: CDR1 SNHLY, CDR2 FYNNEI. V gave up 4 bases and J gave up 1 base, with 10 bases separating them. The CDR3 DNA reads TGTGCCAGCAGTGGGGCAGGACTTAACTATGGCTACACCTTC. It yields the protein CASSGAGLNYGYTF.

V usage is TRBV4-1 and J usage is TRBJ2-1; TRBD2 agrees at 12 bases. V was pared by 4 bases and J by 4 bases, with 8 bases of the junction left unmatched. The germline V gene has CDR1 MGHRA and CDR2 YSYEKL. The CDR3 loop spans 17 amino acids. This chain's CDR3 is CASSPPPGTSGYNEQFF. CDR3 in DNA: TGCGCCAGCAGCCCCCCGCCCGGGACTAGCGGGTACAATGAGCAGTTCTTC.

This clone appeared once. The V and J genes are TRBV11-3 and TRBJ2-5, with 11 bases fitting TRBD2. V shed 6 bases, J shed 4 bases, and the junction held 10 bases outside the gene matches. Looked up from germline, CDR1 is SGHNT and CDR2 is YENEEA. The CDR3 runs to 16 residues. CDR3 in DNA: TGTGCCAGCAGGGTAGGACTAGCGGGCGAAGTAGAGACCCAGTACTTC. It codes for CASRVGLAGEVETQYF.

This CDR3 reads CASSPTGIMNTEAFF. The CDR3, as DNA: TGTGCCAGCAGTCCGACGGGGATTATGAACACTGAAGCTTTCTTT. The genes are TRBV2 and TRBJ1-1; D ambiguous. Germline CDR1 is SNHLY and CDR2 is FYNNEI. This CDR3 spans 15 amino acids. The V end lost 5 bases, the J end lost 0 bases, and 13 bases lay between the germline ends.

CDR3 nucleotides: TGTGCCAGCAGCCACACCAAGAACACTGAAGCTTTCTTT. This gives the protein CASSHTKNTEAFF. V gene TRBV2 combines with J gene TRBJ1-1; D uncertain. Deletions cut 6 bases from V and 1 base from J, with 9 bases between. The V gene's germline CDR1 is SNHLY and CDR2 FYNNEI. The length of the CDR3 is 13 residues.

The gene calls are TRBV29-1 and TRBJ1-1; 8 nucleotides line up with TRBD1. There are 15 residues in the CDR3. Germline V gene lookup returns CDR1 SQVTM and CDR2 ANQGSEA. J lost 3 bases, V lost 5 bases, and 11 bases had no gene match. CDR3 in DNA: TGCAGCGTTAAGACCCCCAGGGGGCGCGACACTGAAGCTTTCTTT. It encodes CSVKTPRGRDTEAFF.

The CDR3 bases are TGCGCCAGCAGCTTGAGAACAGGGGGAGGAGATACGCAGTATTTT. Translating it yields CASSLRTGGGDTQYF. V is TRBV5-1 and J is TRBJ2-3; TRBD1 matches 8 bases. CDR1 and CDR2 (germline): SGHRS, YFSETQ. This CDR3 spans 15 amino acids. After removal of 1 base from V and 5 bases from J, the junction contained 6 bases not matched to a gene.

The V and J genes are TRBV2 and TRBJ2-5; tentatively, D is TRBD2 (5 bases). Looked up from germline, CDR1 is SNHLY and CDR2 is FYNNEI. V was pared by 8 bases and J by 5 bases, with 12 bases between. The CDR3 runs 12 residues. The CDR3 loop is CASSLAGETQYF. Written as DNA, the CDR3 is TGTGCCAGCTCCCTAGCTGGTGAGACCCAGTACTTC.

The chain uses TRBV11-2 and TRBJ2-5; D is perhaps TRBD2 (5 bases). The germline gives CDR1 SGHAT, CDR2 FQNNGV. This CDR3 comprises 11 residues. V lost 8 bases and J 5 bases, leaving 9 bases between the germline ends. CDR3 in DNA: TGTGCCAGCTCTGAGGGCGAGACCCAGTACTTC. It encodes CASSEGETQYF.

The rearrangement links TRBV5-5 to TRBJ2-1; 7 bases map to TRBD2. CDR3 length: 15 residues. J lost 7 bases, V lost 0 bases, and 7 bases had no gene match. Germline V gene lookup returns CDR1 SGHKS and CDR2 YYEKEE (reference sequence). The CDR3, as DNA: TGTGCCAGCAGCTTGGTACCGGGGGGTACGAATGAGCAGTTCTTC. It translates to CASSLVPGGTNEQFF.

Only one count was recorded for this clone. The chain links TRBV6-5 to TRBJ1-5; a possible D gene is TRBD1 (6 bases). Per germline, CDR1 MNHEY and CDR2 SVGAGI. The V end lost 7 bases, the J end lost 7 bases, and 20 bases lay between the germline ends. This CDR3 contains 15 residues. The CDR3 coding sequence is TGTGCCAGCACCGAGGTATGGGGGGGCAGGCAGCCCCAGCATTTT. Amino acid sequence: CASTEVWGGRQPQHF.

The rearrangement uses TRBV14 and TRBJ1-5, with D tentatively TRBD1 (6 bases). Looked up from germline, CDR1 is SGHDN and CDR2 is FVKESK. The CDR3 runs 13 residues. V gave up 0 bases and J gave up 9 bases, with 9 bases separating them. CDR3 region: CASSQDLGGPQHF. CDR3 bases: TGTGCCAGCAGCCAAGATCTAGGGGGGCCCCAGCATTTT.

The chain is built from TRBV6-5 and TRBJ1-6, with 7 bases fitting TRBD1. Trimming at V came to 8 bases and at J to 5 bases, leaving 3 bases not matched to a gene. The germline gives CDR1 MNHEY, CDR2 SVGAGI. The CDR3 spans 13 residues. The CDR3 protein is CASATGNNSPLHF. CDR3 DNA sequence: TGTGCCAGCGCGACAGGGAATAATTCACCCCTCCACTTT.

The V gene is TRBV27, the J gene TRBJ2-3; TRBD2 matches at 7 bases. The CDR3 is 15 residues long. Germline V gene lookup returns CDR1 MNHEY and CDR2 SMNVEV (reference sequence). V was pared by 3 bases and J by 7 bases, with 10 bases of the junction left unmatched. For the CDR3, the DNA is TGTGCCAGCAGTTTTTTCTTGCGGGGGATAAATACGCAGTATTTT. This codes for CASSFFLRGINTQYF.

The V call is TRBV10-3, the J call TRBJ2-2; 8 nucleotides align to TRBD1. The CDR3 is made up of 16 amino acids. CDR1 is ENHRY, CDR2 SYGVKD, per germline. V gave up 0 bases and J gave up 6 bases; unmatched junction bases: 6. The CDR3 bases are TGTGCCATCAGTGAGTCCAGGACAGGGTACTCCGGGGAGCTGTTTTTT. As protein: CAISESRTGYSGELFF.

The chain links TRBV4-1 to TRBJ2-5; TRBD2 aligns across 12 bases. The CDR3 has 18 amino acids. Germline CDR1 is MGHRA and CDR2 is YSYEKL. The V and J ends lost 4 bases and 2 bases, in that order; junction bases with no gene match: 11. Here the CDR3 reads CASSPGGTSGFRQETQYF. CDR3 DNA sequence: TGCGCCAGCAGCCCAGGGGGGACTAGCGGGTTCCGACAAGAGACCCAGTACTTC.

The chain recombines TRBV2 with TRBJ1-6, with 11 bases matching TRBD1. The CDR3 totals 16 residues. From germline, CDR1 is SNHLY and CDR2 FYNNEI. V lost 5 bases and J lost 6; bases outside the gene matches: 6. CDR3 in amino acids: CASSPRTGGFNSPLHF. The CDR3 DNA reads TGTGCCAGCAGTCCAAGGACAGGGGGCTTTAATTCACCCCTCCACTTT.

CDR3 residues: CASKATGSRQGSEQYF. CDR3 bases: TGTGCCAGCAAGGCAACTGGTAGTCGACAGGGGAGCGAGCAGTACTTC. J is TRBJ2-7 and V is TRBV2; 8 bases align to TRBD1. Trimming at V came to 7 bases and at J to 6 bases, leaving 17 bases not matched to a gene. Germline lookup yields CDR1 SNHLY and CDR2 FYNNEI. The CDR3 extends over 16 amino acids.

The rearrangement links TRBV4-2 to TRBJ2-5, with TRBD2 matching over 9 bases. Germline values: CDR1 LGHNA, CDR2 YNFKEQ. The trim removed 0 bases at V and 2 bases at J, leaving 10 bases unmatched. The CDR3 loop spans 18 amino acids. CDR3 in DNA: TGTGCCAGCAGCCAAGATCAGGCGGGAGGGGGGTTGCAAGAGACCCAGTACTTC. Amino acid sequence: CASSQDQAGGGLQETQYF.

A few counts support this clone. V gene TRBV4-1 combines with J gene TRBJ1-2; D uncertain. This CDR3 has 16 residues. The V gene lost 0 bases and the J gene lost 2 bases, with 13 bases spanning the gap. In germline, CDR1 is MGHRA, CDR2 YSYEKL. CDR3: CASSQDRGYKNYGYTF. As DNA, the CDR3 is TGCGCCAGCAGCCAAGATCGGGGTTACAAAAACTATGGCTACACCTTC.

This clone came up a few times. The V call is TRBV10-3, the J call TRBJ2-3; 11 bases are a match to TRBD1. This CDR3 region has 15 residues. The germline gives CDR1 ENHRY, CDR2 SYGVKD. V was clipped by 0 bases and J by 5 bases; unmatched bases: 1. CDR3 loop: CAISESGQGGDTQYF. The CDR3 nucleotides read TGTGCCATCAGTGAGTCGGGACAGGGGGGAGATACGCAGTATTTT.

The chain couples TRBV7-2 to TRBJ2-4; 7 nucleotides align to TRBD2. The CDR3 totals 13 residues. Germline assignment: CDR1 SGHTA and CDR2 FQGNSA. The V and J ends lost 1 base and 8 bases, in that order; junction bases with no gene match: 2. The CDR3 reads CASSLGGGDIQYF. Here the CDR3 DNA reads TGTGCCAGCAGCTTAGGTGGGGGGGACATTCAGTACTTC.

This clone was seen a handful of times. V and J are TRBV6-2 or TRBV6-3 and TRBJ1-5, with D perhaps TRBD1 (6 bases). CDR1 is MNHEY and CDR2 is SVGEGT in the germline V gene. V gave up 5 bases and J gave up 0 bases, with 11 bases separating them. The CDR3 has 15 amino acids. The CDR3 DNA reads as TGTGCCAGCAGTAAAAGGGGGGGTAGCAATCAGCCCCAGCATTTT. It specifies CASSKRGGSNQPQHF.